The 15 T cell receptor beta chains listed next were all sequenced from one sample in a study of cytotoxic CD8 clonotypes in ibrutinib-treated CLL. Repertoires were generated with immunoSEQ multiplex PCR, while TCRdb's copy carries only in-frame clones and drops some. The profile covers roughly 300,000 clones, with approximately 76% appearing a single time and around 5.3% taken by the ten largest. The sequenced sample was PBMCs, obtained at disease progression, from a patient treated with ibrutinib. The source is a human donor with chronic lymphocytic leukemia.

CDR3 loop: CASSPQGQGSYTEAFF. The CDR3 DNA reads TGTGCCAGCTCACCCCAGGGACAGGGTAGCTACACTGAAGCTTTCTTT. The chain joins TRBV18 to TRBJ1-1, with 9 bases identical to TRBD1. The CDR3 runs 16 residues. J lost 3 bases, V lost 3 bases, and 8 bases had no gene match. Germline V gene lookup returns CDR1 KGHSH and CDR2 LQKENI.

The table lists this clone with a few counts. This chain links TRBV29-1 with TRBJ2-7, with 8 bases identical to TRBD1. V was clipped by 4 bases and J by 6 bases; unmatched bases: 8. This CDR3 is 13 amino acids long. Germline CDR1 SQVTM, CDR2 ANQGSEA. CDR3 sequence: CSVGVTGDSEQYF. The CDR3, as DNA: TGCAGCGTTGGGGTGACAGGGGATAGCGAGCAGTACTTC.

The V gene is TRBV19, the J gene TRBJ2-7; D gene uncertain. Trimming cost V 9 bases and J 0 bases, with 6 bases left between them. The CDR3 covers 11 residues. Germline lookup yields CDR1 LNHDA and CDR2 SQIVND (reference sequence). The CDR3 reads CASGFSYEQYF. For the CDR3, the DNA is TGTGCCAGCGGGTTCTCCTACGAGCAGTACTTC.

CDR3 nucleotides: TGTGCCAGCTCAGGGACAGGGGGCGCCAAAAACATTCAGTACTTC. It is translated as CASSGTGGAKNIQYF. This sequence joins TRBV18 and TRBJ2-4, with 12 bases matching TRBD1. Germline V gives CDR1 KGHSH, CDR2 LQKENI. V trimming: 5 bases; J trimming: 1 base; junction bases outside the gene matches: 0. The CDR3 is made up of 15 amino acids. Full variable domain (rest looked up from reference TRBV18 and TRBJ2-4): NAGVMQNPRHLVRRRGQEARLRCSPMKGHSHVYWYRQLPEEGLKFMVYLQKENIIDESGMPKERFSAEFPKEGPSILRIQQVVRGDSAAYFCASSGTGGAKNIQYFGAGTRLSVL.

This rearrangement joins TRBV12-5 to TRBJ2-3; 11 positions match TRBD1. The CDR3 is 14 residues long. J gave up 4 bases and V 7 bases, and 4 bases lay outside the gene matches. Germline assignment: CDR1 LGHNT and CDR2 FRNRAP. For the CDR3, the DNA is TGTGCTAGTGCCAGGACAGGGGGCGCAGATACGCAGTATTTT. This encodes CASARTGGADTQYF.

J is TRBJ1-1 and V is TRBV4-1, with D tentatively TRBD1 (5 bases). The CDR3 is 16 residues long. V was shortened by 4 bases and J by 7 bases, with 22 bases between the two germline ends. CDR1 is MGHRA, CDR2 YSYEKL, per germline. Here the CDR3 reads CASSPIRDHRTGEAFF. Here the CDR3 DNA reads TGCGCCAGCAGCCCGATAAGGGACCACCGAACCGGTGAAGCTTTCTTT.

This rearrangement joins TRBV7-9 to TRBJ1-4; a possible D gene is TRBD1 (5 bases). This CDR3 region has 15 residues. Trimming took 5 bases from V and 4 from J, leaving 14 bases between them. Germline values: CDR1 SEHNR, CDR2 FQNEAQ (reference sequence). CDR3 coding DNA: TGTGCCAGCAGCCTCAGGGCTACAGTTAATGAAAAACTGTTTTTT. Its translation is CASSLRATVNEKLFF.

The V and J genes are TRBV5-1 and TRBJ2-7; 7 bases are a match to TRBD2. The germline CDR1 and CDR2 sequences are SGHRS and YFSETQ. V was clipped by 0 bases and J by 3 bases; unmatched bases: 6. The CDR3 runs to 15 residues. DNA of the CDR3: TGCGCCAGCAGCTTGGGGGGACTAAAACTCTACGAGCAGTACTTC. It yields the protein CASSLGGLKLYEQYF.

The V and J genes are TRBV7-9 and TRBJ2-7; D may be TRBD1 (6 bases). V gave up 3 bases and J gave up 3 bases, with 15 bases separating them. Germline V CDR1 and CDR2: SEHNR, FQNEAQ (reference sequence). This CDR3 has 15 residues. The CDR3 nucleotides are TGTGCCAGCAGCTTTGGCAGGGGAGATCTCTACGAGCAGTACTTC. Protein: CASSFGRGDLYEQYF.

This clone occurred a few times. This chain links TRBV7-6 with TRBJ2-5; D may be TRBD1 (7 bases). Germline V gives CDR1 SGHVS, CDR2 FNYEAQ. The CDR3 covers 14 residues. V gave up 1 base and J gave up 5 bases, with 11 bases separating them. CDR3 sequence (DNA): TGTGCCAGCAGCTTAGGGCCAGGGGGGGAGACCCAGTACTTC. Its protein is CASSLGPGGETQYF. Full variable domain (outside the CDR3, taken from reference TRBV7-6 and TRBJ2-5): GAGVSQSPRYKVTKRGQDVALRCDPISGHVSLYWYRQALGQGPEFLTYFNYEAQQDKSGLPNDRFSAERPEGSISTLTIQRTEQRDSAMYRCASSLGPGGETQYFGPGTRLLVL.

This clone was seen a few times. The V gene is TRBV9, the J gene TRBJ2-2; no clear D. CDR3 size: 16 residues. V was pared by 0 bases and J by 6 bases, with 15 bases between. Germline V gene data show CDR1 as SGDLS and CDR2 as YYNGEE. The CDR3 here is CASSVVNLGFAGELFF. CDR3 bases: TGTGCCAGCAGCGTAGTGAATTTGGGATTCGCCGGGGAGCTGTTTTTT.

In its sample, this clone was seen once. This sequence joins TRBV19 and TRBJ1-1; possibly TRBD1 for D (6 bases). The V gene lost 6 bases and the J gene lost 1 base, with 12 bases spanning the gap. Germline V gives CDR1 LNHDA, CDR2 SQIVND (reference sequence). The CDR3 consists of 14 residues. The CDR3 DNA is TGTGCCAGTAGGCGACAGGAACCGAACACTGAAGCTTTCTTT. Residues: CASRRQEPNTEAFF.

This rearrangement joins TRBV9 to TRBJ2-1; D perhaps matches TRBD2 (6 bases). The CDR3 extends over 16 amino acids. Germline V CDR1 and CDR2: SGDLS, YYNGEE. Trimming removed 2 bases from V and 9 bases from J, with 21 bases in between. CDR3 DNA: TGTGCCAGCAGCGTCCCACCCCGGACTATCCAGGCTGAGCAGTTCTTC. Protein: CASSVPPRTIQAEQFF.

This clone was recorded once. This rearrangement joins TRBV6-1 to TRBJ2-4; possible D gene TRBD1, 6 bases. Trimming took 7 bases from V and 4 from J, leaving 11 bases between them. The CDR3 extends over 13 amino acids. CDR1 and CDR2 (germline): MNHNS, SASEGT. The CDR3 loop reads CASTERGKNIQYF. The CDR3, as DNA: TGTGCCAGCACCGAAAGGGGGAAAAACATTCAGTACTTC.

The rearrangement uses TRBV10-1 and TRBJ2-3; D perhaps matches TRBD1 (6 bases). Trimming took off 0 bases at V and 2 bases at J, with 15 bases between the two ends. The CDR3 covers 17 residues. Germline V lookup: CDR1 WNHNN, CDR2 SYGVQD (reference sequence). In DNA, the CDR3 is TGCGCCAGCAGTGAGTCCAGGGCAGGGGCCCACACAGATACGCAGTATTTT. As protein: CASSESRAGAHTDTQYF.